This T cell receptor beta chain was obtained from a study of shared clonotypes between healthy human individuals. The table lists this clone with a count of one. The CDR3 length is 16 residues. The germline V gene has CDR1 MDHEN and CDR2 SYDVKM. Trimming took 6 bases from V and 6 from J; bases not matched to a gene: 10. Some clones are missing from TCRdb's copy, which holds only in-frame ones; the method was immunoSEQ multiplex PCR. The sample carries 2 million to 2.5 million clones, more than 85% recorded once. The sequence came from a man younger than 35 in good health. Some clones in this sample may be carry-over from other donors' samples. Sequencing was done on a sample of naive CD4+ T cells from PBMCs. As to subset: CD45RA+ positively selected. The chain employs TRBV28 and TRBJ2-7; 14 positions agree with TRBD2. The CDR3: CASRQGTSGRAGEQYF. The CDR3 bases are TGTGCCAGCAGGCAGGGGACTAGCGGGAGAGCTGGCGAGCAGTACTTC.